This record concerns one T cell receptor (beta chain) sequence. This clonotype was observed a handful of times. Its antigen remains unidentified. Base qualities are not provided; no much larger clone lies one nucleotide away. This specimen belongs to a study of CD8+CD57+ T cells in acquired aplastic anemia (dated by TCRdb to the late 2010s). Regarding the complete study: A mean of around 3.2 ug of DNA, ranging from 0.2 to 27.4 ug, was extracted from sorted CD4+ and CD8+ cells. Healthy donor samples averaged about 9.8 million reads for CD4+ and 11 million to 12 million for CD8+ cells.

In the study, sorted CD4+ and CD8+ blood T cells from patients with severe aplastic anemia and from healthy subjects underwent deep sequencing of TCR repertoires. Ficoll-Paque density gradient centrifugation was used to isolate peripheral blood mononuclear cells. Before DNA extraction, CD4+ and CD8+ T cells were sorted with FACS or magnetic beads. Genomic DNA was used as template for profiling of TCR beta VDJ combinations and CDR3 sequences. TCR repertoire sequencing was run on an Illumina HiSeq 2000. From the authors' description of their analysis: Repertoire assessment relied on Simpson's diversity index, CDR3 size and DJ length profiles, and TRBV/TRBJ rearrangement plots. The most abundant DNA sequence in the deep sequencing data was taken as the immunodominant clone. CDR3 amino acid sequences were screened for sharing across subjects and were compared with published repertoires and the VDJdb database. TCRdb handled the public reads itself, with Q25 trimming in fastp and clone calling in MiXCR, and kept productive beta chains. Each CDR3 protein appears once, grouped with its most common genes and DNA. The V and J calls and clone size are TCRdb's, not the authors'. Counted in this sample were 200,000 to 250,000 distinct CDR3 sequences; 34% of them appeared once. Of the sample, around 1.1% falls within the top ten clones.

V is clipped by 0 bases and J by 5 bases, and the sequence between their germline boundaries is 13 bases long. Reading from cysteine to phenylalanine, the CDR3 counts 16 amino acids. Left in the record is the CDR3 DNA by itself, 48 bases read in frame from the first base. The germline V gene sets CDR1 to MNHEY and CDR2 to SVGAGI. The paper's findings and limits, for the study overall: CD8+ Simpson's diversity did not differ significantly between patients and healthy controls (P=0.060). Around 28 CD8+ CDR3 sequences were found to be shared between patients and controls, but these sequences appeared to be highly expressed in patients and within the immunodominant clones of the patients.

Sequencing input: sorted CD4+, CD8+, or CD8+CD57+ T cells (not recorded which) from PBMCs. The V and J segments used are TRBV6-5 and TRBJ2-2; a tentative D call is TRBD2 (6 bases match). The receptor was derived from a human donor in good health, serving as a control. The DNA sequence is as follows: TGTGCCAGCAGTTACTCGCCCCTCGCGGGAACCGGGGAGCTGTTTTTT. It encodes CASSYSPLAGTGELFF.